This T cell receptor (beta chain) was recovered during a study of cytomegalovirus exposure and HLA in healthy donors (dated by TCRdb to 2015 to 2018). In the study overall: An earlier analysis of approximately 640 of the donors reported approximately 270 Gb of sequence data and 117 million unique TCR beta sequences from about 179 million T cells. Among 300 to 500 genotyped donors of the cohort, an average of roughly 230,000 unique TCR beta nucleotide sequences was sequenced per donor, of which about 19% were non-productive. Because of strong linkage in the cohort, roughly five DR-DQ haplotypes were treated as single units for association and clustering. Donor age, sex, ethnicity and CMV serostatus were compiled together with the repertoire data. The study profiled the T cell repertoires of 500 to 800 subjects by immunosequencing and related them to cytomegalovirus serostatus. A separate validation cohort of approximately 120 different subjects was used in addition to the approximately 700-subject first cohort. An early release that covered about 600 HLA-typed donors contained approximately 300 gigabases of sequencing data and around 80 million unique TCR sequences. High-throughput TCR immunosequencing, statistical association of individual TCRs with disease status, and machine learning were combined to predict cytomegalovirus infection status. To study patterns of TCR occurrence, a later analysis re-analyzed previously published TCR beta repertoires from 700 or so donors and added high-resolution HLA genotyping. Both class I and class II loci were covered by HLA typing, at four-digit resolution. The later analysis used no new phenotypic data to find candidate immune exposures, relying instead on TCR beta sequences and their occurrence across donors. Every repertoire in the discovery cohort had been generated on one and the same sequencing platform. Of the approximately 370 genotyped donors, 70% to 90% were placed in the genetic ancestry cluster associated with self-reported Caucasian donors. A later genetic analysis used genome-wide SNP genotypes for about 55% of the 666 donors, treating that subset as a discovery cohort. Typing coverage differed by locus: A, B, C, DRB1 and DQB1 were typed in about 620-630 donors, DQA1 in 522, DPA1 in approximately 600, and DPB1 in 472. An earlier analysis of 587 of the donors applied high-throughput TCR beta sequencing to assess whether each TCR beta V gene segment acted as functional or pseudogenic. The aim of the study was to test whether cataloging public T cell receptors could identify signatures of past pathogen exposure.

Between the V and J ends, shortened by 5 bases and 2 bases respectively, the junction contains 16 bases. Inclusive of the bounding cysteine and phenylalanine, the CDR3 is 16 residues long. Only the CDR3 portion is preserved as DNA: 48 bases, with reading frame beginning at the first base. CDR1 and CDR2 are read off the germline V gene (reference sequence) as LNHDA and SQIVND. Library construction relied on the immunoSEQ multiplex PCR assay. For the multiplex PCR, a mixture combining 60 forward primers for TCR Vbeta segments and 13 reverse primers for TCR Jbeta segments was used. A multiplex PCR assay on genomic DNA amplified the CDR3 region of rearranged TCR beta genes. The Illumina HiSeq System was used to sequence the amplified TCR beta libraries as 87-base-pair reads. From the authors' description of their analysis: A later analysis counted approximately 74 million unique TCR beta chains across the roughly 700 repertoires, and 10 million to 12 million of these chains were shared by at least two donors. Raw reads were error-corrected and collapsed into unique sequences with a nearest-neighbor algorithm that merged closely related sequences to remove PCR and sequencing errors. CDR3 sequences were aligned to IMGT reference sequences to assign V, D and J gene segments. Each retained sequence needed at least a six-nucleotide match to both a V gene segment and a J gene segment. A rearrangement was called productive if the CDR3 had no stop codons and remained in frame with V and J, and every other rearrangement was called non-productive. CDR3 was defined by IMGT convention, running from the second conserved V-encoded cysteine to the conserved J-encoded phenylalanine. The earlier analysis of around 640 of the donors excluded sequences that lacked an unambiguous match to a single V gene segment. An earlier analysis of roughly 590 of the donors called V segments functional above 56.7% productive rearrangements and segregating when the between-donor standard deviation exceeded 5%. A statistical classification framework was developed to diagnose cytomegalovirus status using the catalog of TCR beta chain sequences. V and J gene assignment, in a later analysis, came from comparing TCR nucleotide sequences with IMGT/GENE-DB human TR gene sequences. A later analysis assigned CDR3 sequences and most-parsimonious VDJ recombination scenarios with the TCRdist pipeline. In a later analysis, each TCR beta chain was defined by its CDR3 amino acid sequence together with its V-gene family, and reads without a unique V-gene family were excluded. A later analysis removed 550 to 650 highly shared, low-generation-probability nucleotide sequences to deal with suspected cross-contamination and a sequencing artifact. In a later analysis, a clonal expansion index for each public chain was calculated from normalized within-repertoire ranks of inferred template counts. A later analysis computed generation probabilities with a VDJ recombination model fitted to out-of-frame rearrangements, and checked the results against IGoR. A later analysis scored TCR-TCR, TCR-HLA and TCR-CMV co-occurrence with hypergeometric tests, applying a repertoire-size bias correction to TCR pairs. False discovery rates were estimated in a later analysis by permuting HLA or CMV assignments 20 times. In a later analysis, co-occurring TCRs were grouped using DBSCAN, and TCRdist sequence similarity was added for clustering within HLA-allele-positive subsets. Repertoires with fewer than 30,000 or more than 120,000 public chains, plus five repertoires with anomalous nucleotide sharing, were excluded from co-occurrence clustering. What TCRdb holds here is the immuneACCESS table cut down to in-frame rearrangements. Part of the clones is not present; checked against another copy, under half of the missing clones reflect an unresolved V gene, and the others are unexplained. V, J and clone size were drawn from that table, and D and trimming were deduced from the DNA. The sample yields roughly 180,000 clones; around four fifths were counted once. The ten largest clones represent 1.3% of the sample.

The table lists this clone with a few counts. No antigen is known for it. Per-base quality was not reported, and no clone a single base away is much larger than it. Overall study results and their limits: The authors suggested that the approach could potentially be generalized to other disease states and immunological phenotypes. In a later analysis, TCR association rates were found to vary across HLA loci, with the most associated TCRs seen for DRB1 alleles and the fewest for HLA-C alleles. According to a later analysis, most CMV-associated TCR beta chains appeared to be HLA-restricted, and the HLA associations seemed to be driven largely by CMV exposure. A cluster of highly shared sequence variants was judged likely to be a technical artifact of the sequencing pipeline. Compared with equally common non-associated chains, HLA-associated TCR beta chains in a later analysis were more clonally expanded and had lower generation probabilities. Sequencing depth was assumed to be roughly uniform across donors in the presence/absence analyses, though that assumption may not hold. An association between a missense DCLRE1C variant and V-gene and J-gene trimming of TCR beta chains was found in a later genetic analysis and replicated in an independent cohort. A further reported finding was that TCR beta sequences accurately predicted the HLA-A and HLA-B alleles for most subjects in the first cohort. Several of the top co-occurrence clusters appeared to be linked to parvovirus B19, influenza, CMV and Epstein-Barr virus, according to a later analysis. Compared with the approximately 600-donor mean, donors in an Asian-associated ancestry cluster had fewer N-insertions in productive TCRs, according to a later genetic analysis. Because counts were too low, fewer than 20 rarely observed V segments, including chromosome 9 orphons, were excluded from the earlier analysis of around 640 of the donors. Across donors, most TCR sequences were observed very rarely, whereas some public TCRs were present in many individuals. In vitro tests confirmed that a few of the cytomegalovirus-associated TCR beta chains recognize cytomegalovirus antigens. Immune exposure information for the cohort was limited to CMV serostatus. When HLA alleles, especially DR and DQ, strongly co-occurred, attributing TCR associations to individual alleles was difficult. Broadly in line with IMGT annotations, most TCR beta V segments showed up in productive rearrangements about 90% or about 30% of the time in an earlier analysis of under 700 of the donors. The classifier was reported to diagnose cytomegalovirus status with high specificity and sensitivity in both the original and validation cohorts. At a false discovery rate of 0.05, a later analysis linked 16,951 TCR beta sequences to specific HLA alleles. Because HLA typing was missing for some donors at each locus, association tests included only the typed subset. In this cohort, only TCR beta chains were sequenced, and detectable features were limited by the absence of alpha or paired-chain data. The study listed over 150 TCR beta chains as associated with cytomegalovirus. Some IMGT-functional V segments, including TRBV6-2 and TRBV6-3, could not be distinguished by the 87-base-pair reads and were therefore excluded. Linkage disequilibrium might explain the correlated functional status among segregating V segments, but an unknown experimental factor could not be ruled out.

The cohort consisted of fewer than 700 healthy bone marrow donors. At the time of sampling, every cohort member was nominally healthy, though immune exposures that went unrecorded were likely present. The donor tested CMV seronegative, placing the donor among the 350 or so seronegative members of the cohort. Each donor provided a peripheral blood sample, and peripheral blood mononuclear cells were used for TCR beta sequencing. The Qiagen DNeasy Blood Extraction Kit was used to extract genomic DNA from the blood cell samples. Here the chain combines TRBV19 and TRBJ1-5; a weak D assignment points to TRBD1 (6 bases agree). This receptor was obtained from a man aged 30-40 years in good health and CMV-seronegative. Sequences were obtained from PBMCs. The DNA sequence is as follows: TGTGCCAGTAGTCCAACGGACAGCCCCCGCAATCAGCCCCAGCATTTT. Its translation reads: CASSPTDSPRNQPQHF.